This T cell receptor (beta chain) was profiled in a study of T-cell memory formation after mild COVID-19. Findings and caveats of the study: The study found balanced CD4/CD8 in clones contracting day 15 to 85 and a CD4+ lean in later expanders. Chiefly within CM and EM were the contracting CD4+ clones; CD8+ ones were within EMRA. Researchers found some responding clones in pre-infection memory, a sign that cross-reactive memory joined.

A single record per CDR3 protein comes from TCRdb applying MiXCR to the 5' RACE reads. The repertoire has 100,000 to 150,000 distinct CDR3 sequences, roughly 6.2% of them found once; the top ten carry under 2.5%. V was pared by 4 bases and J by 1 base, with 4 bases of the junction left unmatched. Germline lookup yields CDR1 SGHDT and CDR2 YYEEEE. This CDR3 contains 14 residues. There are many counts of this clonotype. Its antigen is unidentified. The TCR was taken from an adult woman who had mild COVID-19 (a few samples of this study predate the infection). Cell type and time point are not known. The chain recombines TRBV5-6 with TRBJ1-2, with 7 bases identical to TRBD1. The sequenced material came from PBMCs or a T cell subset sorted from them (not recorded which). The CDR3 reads CASSPDRINYGYTF. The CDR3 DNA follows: TGTGCCAGCAGCCCGGACAGGATTAACTATGGCTACACCTTC.